A single sample is the source of the 18 T cell receptor beta chains below, sequenced in a study of cytomegalovirus exposure and HLA in healthy donors. Here immunoSEQ multiplex PCR was the method, and the copy in TCRdb shows in-frame clones only, minus some. The table shows 200,000 to 250,000 clones, with about 86% occurring only once. Sequences were obtained from PBMCs. These receptors were obtained from a man between 18 and 35 years old in good health and CMV-seronegative.

The CDR3 DNA reads TGTGCCTGGAGTGTACAGGGCAACCAAGAGACCCAGTACTTC. Encoded protein: CAWSVQGNQETQYF. This rearrangement joins TRBV30 to TRBJ2-5; D is perhaps TRBD1 (6 bases). Trimming took 0 bases from V and 0 from J, leaving 8 bases between them. This CDR3 is 14 amino acids long. Germline values: CDR1 GTSNPN, CDR2 SVGIG (reference sequence).

The chain joins TRBV10-1 to TRBJ1-5, with 11 bases that match TRBD1. This CDR3 has 15 residues. The junction had 7 bases not matched to a gene; V was cut back by 10 bases and J by 2 bases. CDR1 WNHNN and CDR2 SYGVQD come from the germline V gene (reference sequence). CDR3 coding DNA: TGCGCCACCCGAGGACAGGGGGCTTGCAATCAGCCCCAGCATTTT. Protein: CATRGQGACNQPQHF.

This rearrangement joins TRBV5-1 to TRBJ2-5, with 7 bases aligning to TRBD2. The V gene's germline CDR1 is SGHRS and CDR2 YFSETQ. With 1 base clipped from V and 4 bases from J, the junction kept 7 bases outside the gene matches. The CDR3 is 15 amino acids. The CDR3 sequence is CASSLLTSLGETQYF. Written as DNA, the CDR3 is TGCGCCAGCAGCTTGTTGACTAGCCTGGGAGAGACCCAGTACTTC.

This rearrangement joins TRBV5-1 to TRBJ2-7, with 7 positions matching TRBD2. After removal of 5 bases from V and 6 bases from J, the junction contained 11 bases not matched to a gene. From germline, CDR1 is SGHRS and CDR2 YFSETQ. This CDR3 is 14 amino acids long. Here the CDR3 DNA reads TGCGCCAGCAGAGACGGGGGGTTTGGTGGCGAGCAGTACTTC. Residues: CASRDGGFGGEQYF.

This clone was seen only once. In nucleotides, the CDR3 is TGTGCCAGCAGTTTTACCGGGGCTGAAGCTTTCTTT. Translation gives CASSFTGAEAFF. The chain has TRBV27 and TRBJ1-1; D unclear. This CDR3 is 12 amino acids long. Trimming cost V 3 bases and J 6 bases, with 8 bases left between them. The germline CDR1 and CDR2 sequences are MNHEY and SMNVEV (reference sequence).

The genes are TRBV28 and TRBJ2-5, with D maybe TRBD2 (6 bases). Germline CDR1 MDHEN, CDR2 SYDVKM. The CDR3 is 15 residues long. The V gene lost 2 bases and the J gene lost 4 bases, with 14 bases spanning the gap. This chain's CDR3 is CASSLMAGRGETQYF. DNA for the CDR3: TGTGCCAGCAGTTTAATGGCGGGACGGGGAGAGACCCAGTACTTC.

The chain joins TRBV29-1 to TRBJ2-7, with 8 bases identical to TRBD2. This CDR3 comprises 13 residues. Germline CDR1 SQVTM, CDR2 ANQGSEA. J lost 5 bases, V lost 3 bases, and 6 bases had no gene match. This CDR3 reads CSVDAGGGNEQYF. CDR3 sequence (DNA): TGCAGCGTTGATGCCGGGGGGGGGAACGAGCAGTACTTC.

The chain couples TRBV9 to TRBJ1-5; tentative D call: TRBD1 (5 bases). Per the germline V gene, CDR1 is SGDLS and CDR2 is YYNGEE. Trimming stripped 0 bases from V and 2 bases from J, with 9 bases between. This CDR3 has 15 amino acids. The CDR3 bases are TGTGCCAGCAGCGTAGGCGGGGCGGGCAATCAGCCCCAGCATTTT. Translation gives CASSVGGAGNQPQHF.

This sequence joins TRBV5-4 and TRBJ1-2; 8 bases map to TRBD1. The CDR3 consists of 14 residues. CDR1 SGHNT and CDR2 YYREEE come from the germline V gene (reference sequence). V lost 3 bases and J lost 4; bases outside the gene matches: 5. The chain's CDR3 is CASSSGTGTYGYTF. In nucleotides, the CDR3 is TGTGCCAGCAGCTCCGGGACAGGTACCTATGGCTACACCTTC.

V gene TRBV14 combines with J gene TRBJ2-7; tentatively, D is TRBD2 (6 bases). Germline CDR1 is SGHDN and CDR2 is FVKESK. The CDR3 runs to 15 residues. The germline V and J ends were trimmed by 2 bases and 0 bases, with 11 bases remaining between them. The CDR3, as DNA: TGTGCCAGCAGCCAAAAGCGGGCCCTCTCCTACGAGCAGTACTTC. Encoded protein: CASSQKRALSYEQYF.

V is TRBV7-9 and J is TRBJ2-3, with D perhaps matching TRBD2 (5 bases). The CDR3 sequence is 13 residues long. Germline V gene data show CDR1 as SEHNR and CDR2 as FQNEAQ (reference sequence). Trimming took 4 bases from V and 4 from J, leaving 9 bases between them. The CDR3 loop is CASSSDSSDTQYF. CDR3 nucleotide sequence: TGTGCCAGCAGCTCGGACTCATCAGATACGCAGTATTTT.

The V and J genes are TRBV6-4 and TRBJ2-7, with TRBD2 as a possible D gene (5 bases). V lost 3 bases to trimming and J lost 1 base, with 13 bases between them. CDR3 length: 15 residues. Germline V lookup: CDR1 MRHNA, CDR2 SNTAGT. The CDR3 loop is CASSEFVGESYEQYF. For the CDR3, the DNA is TGTGCCAGCAGTGAATTCGTGGGAGAATCCTACGAGCAGTACTTC.

The rearrangement joins TRBV28 to TRBJ1-5; D is unclear. This CDR3 spans 12 amino acids. The germline V and J ends were trimmed by 8 bases and 7 bases, with 12 bases remaining between them. Germline V CDR1 and CDR2: MDHEN, SYDVKM. As DNA, the CDR3 is TGTGCCAGCGGGGTCGGAGGCCAGCCCCAGCATTTT. It yields the protein CASGVGGQPQHF.

The rearrangement uses TRBV18 and TRBJ1-2; perhaps TRBD1 as D (5 bases). V shed 2 bases and J shed 5 bases, with 9 bases lying between them. The CDR3 extends over 13 amino acids. Germline V lookup: CDR1 KGHSH, CDR2 LQKENI. CDR3 amino acids: CASSPDSIYGYTF. As DNA, the CDR3 is TGTGCCAGCTCACCAGACAGTATTTATGGCTACACCTTC. Looking up the rest from reference TRBV18 and TRBJ1-2 gives the full variable domain: NAGVMQNPRHLVRRRGQEARLRCSPMKGHSHVYWYRQLPEEGLKFMVYLQKENIIDESGMPKERFSAEFPKEGPSILRIQQVVRGDSAAYFCASSPDSIYGYTFGSGTRLTVV.

The chain joins TRBV6-5 to TRBJ1-3, with unresolved D. The CDR3 extends over 14 amino acids. Trimming removed 0 bases at V and 4 bases at J, with 7 bases between. CDR1 and CDR2 (germline): MNHEY, SVGAGI. This chain's CDR3 is CASSYSRAGNTIYF. The CDR3, as DNA: TGTGCCAGCAGTTACTCGAGGGCCGGAAACACCATATATTTT.

This clone was seen only once. This chain connects TRBV28 to TRBJ2-3, with 11 bases matching TRBD1. J was trimmed by 6 bases and V by 5 bases; bases with no gene match: 10. Germline V gene sequence: CDR1 MDHEN, CDR2 SYDVKM. There are 16 residues in the CDR3. CDR3 loop: CASSHGQGAYSDTQYF. The CDR3 DNA is TGTGCCAGCAGTCATGGACAGGGGGCGTACTCGGATACGCAGTATTTT.

This clone came up once. The chain combines TRBV29-1 with TRBJ2-7; TRBD2 is a possible D gene (6 bases). CDR1 and CDR2 from the germline V gene are SQVTM and ANQGSEA. CDR3 length: 13 amino acids. Trimming stripped 4 bases from V and 5 bases from J, with 15 bases between. The CDR3 protein is CSVGTGAGNEQYF. Here the CDR3 DNA reads TGCAGCGTTGGGACTGGCGCGGGAAACGAGCAGTACTTC.

The chain carries TRBV4-1 and TRBJ2-2; the match to TRBD1 covers 7 bases. The ends lost 4 bases at V and 6 bases at J; junction bases unmatched: 5. The CDR3 loop spans 14 amino acids. Germline CDR1 and CDR2: MGHRA and YSYEKL. CDR3 sequence reads: CASSLPDRAGELFF. CDR3 nucleotide sequence: TGCGCCAGCAGCCTCCCCGACAGGGCCGGGGAGCTGTTTTTT.